The 30 T cell receptor beta chains below come from one sample, sequenced in a study of blood T cell repertoires in COVID-19. The protocol was immunoSEQ multiplex PCR, while the TCRdb copy is restricted to in-frame clones and leaves out a portion. The repertoire holds 75,000 to 95,000 clones, with around 80% as singletons. The source material was peripheral blood. The receptor set was obtained from a man in his 60s with acute or convalescent COVID-19.

V is TRBV7-2 and J is TRBJ2-2, with TRBD2 matching 9 bases. J was trimmed by 6 bases and V by 3 bases; bases with no gene match: 8. Germline V gives CDR1 SGHTA, CDR2 FQGNSA. The CDR3 spans 16 residues. CDR3 region: CASSFQGGGAPGELFF. CDR3 in DNA: TGTGCCAGCAGCTTTCAGGGCGGGGGGGCCCCCGGGGAGCTGTTTTTT.

The chain uses TRBV9 and TRBJ2-6; no firm D call. V was clipped by 0 bases and J by 0 bases, with 7 bases between them. Looked up from germline, CDR1 is SGDLS and CDR2 is YYNGEE. The CDR3 is made up of 16 amino acids. CDR3 nucleotides: TGTGCCAGCAGCGTAGAAAGGAGCTCTGGGGCCAACGTCCTGACTTTC. Encoded protein: CASSVERSSGANVLTF.

The table lists this clone with a count of one. The J gene is TRBJ1-1, the V gene TRBV28; 7 nucleotides align to TRBD1. Germline CDR1 and CDR2: MDHEN and SYDVKM. Trimming removed 6 bases from V and 4 bases from J; junction bases left unmatched: 2. The CDR3 loop spans 12 amino acids. Here the CDR3 DNA reads TGTGCCAGCAGAACAGGGGTCACTGAAGCTTTCTTT. It is translated as CASRTGVTEAFF.

J is TRBJ2-1 and V is TRBV19; 9 bases map to TRBD1. This CDR3 has 16 residues. With 7 bases clipped from V and 4 bases from J, the junction kept 11 bases outside the gene matches. Per germline, CDR1 LNHDA and CDR2 SQIVND (reference sequence). This CDR3 is CASKPGRGQGYNEQFF. The DNA of the CDR3 is TGTGCCAGTAAACCGGGGAGGGGACAGGGTTACAATGAGCAGTTCTTC.

The J gene is TRBJ1-2, the V gene TRBV5-1; D is possibly TRBD1 (6 bases). In germline, CDR1 is SGHRS, CDR2 YFSETQ. V was shortened by 0 bases and J by 0 bases, with 12 bases between the two germline ends. The CDR3 consists of 16 residues. This chain's CDR3 is CASSLGTERANYGYTF. The CDR3 coding sequence is TGCGCCAGCAGCTTGGGGACAGAGAGAGCTAACTATGGCTACACCTTC.

The table lists this clone with a few counts. The V and J genes are TRBV11-2 and TRBJ2-7; the D gene is possibly TRBD2 (5 bases). Trimming left V 1 base short and J 3 bases short, with 7 bases between. The CDR3 extends over 13 amino acids. The germline V gene encodes CDR1 SGHAT and CDR2 FQNNGV. DNA for the CDR3: TGTGCCAGCAGCTTAGTGAGGGACTACGAGCAGTACTTC. Residues: CASSLVRDYEQYF.

This clone has just one count. V gene TRBV28 combines with J gene TRBJ2-6; TRBD2 aligns across 13 bases. Germline V gives CDR1 MDHEN, CDR2 SYDVKM. After removal of 5 bases from V and 0 bases from J, the junction contained 1 base not matched to a gene. This CDR3 is 17 amino acids long. This CDR3 is CASSGLAGVSGANVLTF. The CDR3 nucleotides are TGTGCCAGCAGTGGACTAGCGGGGGTCTCTGGGGCCAACGTCCTGACTTTC.

In nucleotides, the CDR3 is TGTGCCAGCAGTTACCAAGGGGCCCGCACAGATACGCAGTATTTT. This sequence encodes CASSYQGARTDTQYF. The V call is TRBV6-6, the J call TRBJ2-3, with D tentatively TRBD1 (5 bases). V lost 2 bases and J 1 base, leaving 10 bases between the germline ends. CDR1 and CDR2 (germline): MNHNY, SVGAGI (reference sequence). This CDR3 has 15 amino acids.

As DNA, the CDR3 is TGTGCCAGCAGCTACGGCAGGGATTGGCAAGAGACCCAGTACTTC. Protein sequence: CASSYGRDWQETQYF. This rearrangement joins TRBV6-6 to TRBJ2-5, with a possible D match to TRBD1 (5 bases). Trimming stripped 6 bases from V and 2 bases from J, with 16 bases between. The CDR3 runs to 15 residues. Germline V gene data show CDR1 as MNHNY and CDR2 as SVGAGI (reference sequence).

The J gene is TRBJ1-2, the V gene TRBV5-1; D might be TRBD1 (5 bases). Germline lookup yields CDR1 SGHRS and CDR2 YFSETQ. There are 15 residues in the CDR3. Trimming left V 5 bases short and J 0 bases short, with 14 bases between. The CDR3 nucleotides read TGCGCCAGCAGGGTTGCCGGGGGTTCTAACTATGGCTACACCTTC. This gives the protein CASRVAGGSNYGYTF.

The V gene is TRBV3-1 (or the pseudogene TRBV3-2), the J gene TRBJ2-5, with D hard to call. This CDR3 contains 13 residues. V lost 0 bases, J lost 7 bases, and 9 bases lay in between. Looked up from germline, CDR1 is LGHDT and CDR2 is YNNKEL (reference sequence). CDR3 in DNA: TGTGCCAGCAGCCAAGATTTACGCGGGACCCAGTACTTC. Translating it yields CASSQDLRGTQYF.

V usage is TRBV24-1 and J usage is TRBJ1-2, with D maybe TRBD1 (5 bases). The V end was cut by 5 bases, the J end by 3 bases, with 6 bases between. This CDR3 is built from 12 residues. From germline, CDR1 is KGHDR and CDR2 SFDVKD. Here the CDR3 DNA reads TGTGCCACCAGTGCGGGGGACTATGGCTACACCTTC. It translates to CATSAGDYGYTF.

The rearrangement links TRBV6-6 to TRBJ1-2; 7 nucleotides align to TRBD1. CDR1 and CDR2 from the germline V gene are MNHNY and SVGAGI (reference sequence). Unmatched junction bases numbered 10, after V lost 10 bases and J lost 2 bases. The CDR3 sequence is 14 residues long. The CDR3 region has the DNA TGTGCCACCCGGAGCAGGGGGGAAAACTATGGCTACACCTTC. Protein sequence: CATRSRGENYGYTF.

The V gene is TRBV6-5, the J gene TRBJ2-1; D uncertain. Germline V lookup: CDR1 MNHEY, CDR2 SVGAGI. The CDR3 length is 13 residues. V was clipped by 5 bases and J by 4 bases, with 9 bases between them. The CDR3 spells CASSPRRYNEQFF. In DNA, the CDR3 is TGTGCCAGCAGTCCCCGGCGGTACAATGAGCAGTTCTTC.

V is TRBV28 and J is TRBJ2-3, with TRBD1 identical over 8 bases. CDR1 and CDR2 from the germline V gene are MDHEN and SYDVKM. There are 17 residues in the CDR3. V was clipped by 3 bases and J by 3 bases; unmatched bases: 11. CDR3 amino acids: CASSLATGGGVTDTQYF. CDR3 DNA: TGTGCCAGCAGTTTGGCTACAGGGGGTGGTGTAACAGATACGCAGTATTTT.

The chain couples TRBV19 to TRBJ1-2; D uncertain. Germline V gene lookup returns CDR1 LNHDA and CDR2 SQIVND (reference sequence). Trimming left V 5 bases short and J 6 bases short, with 19 bases between. This CDR3 region has 15 residues. In DNA form, the CDR3 reads TGTGCCAGTAGTTCTAGCCTGAGGGCGTGGGATGGCTACACCTTC. It specifies CASSSSLRAWDGYTF.

The chain joins TRBV9 to TRBJ1-2, with TRBD1 identical over 8 bases. The CDR3 runs 15 residues. The J segment lost 3 bases and the V segment lost 4 bases, leaving 8 bases of the junction unmatched. Germline CDR1 reads SGDLS; CDR2 reads YYNGEE. CDR3 in amino acids: CASSSPGGPDYGYTF. The CDR3 DNA reads as TGTGCCAGCAGCTCCCCAGGGGGCCCCGACTATGGCTACACCTTC.

The chain uses TRBV19 and TRBJ1-5, with 8 bases fitting TRBD1. Trimming at V came to 9 bases and at J to 4 bases, leaving 2 bases not matched to a gene. The germline gives CDR1 LNHDA, CDR2 SQIVND (reference sequence). CDR3 length: 12 amino acids. CDR3 sequence reads: CARRQGNQPQHF. CDR3 DNA: TGTGCCAGACGACAGGGGAATCAGCCCCAGCATTTT.

The count of this clone is one. The chain employs TRBV20-1 and TRBJ2-5; 9 nucleotides match TRBD2. The junction had 15 bases not matched to a gene; V was cut back by 3 bases and J by 1 base. Germline values: CDR1 DFQATT, CDR2 SNEGSKA (reference sequence). The CDR3 totals 18 residues. The CDR3 DNA follows: TGCAGTGCTAGTCCCGCGGGGGGGCCGTCGATTTTCCAAGAGACCCAGTACTTC. It codes for CSASPAGGPSIFQETQYF.

This chain connects TRBV7-2 to TRBJ1-4; D unclear. CDR3 size: 15 residues. V was trimmed by 4 bases and J by 3 bases, leaving 12 bases between them. The germline CDR1 and CDR2 sequences are SGHTA and FQGNSA. CDR3: CASSSVYGSNEKLFF. In DNA form, the CDR3 reads TGTGCCAGCAGCTCTGTGTACGGGTCTAATGAAAAACTGTTTTTT. Based on the CDR3 plus reference TRBV7-2 and TRBJ1-4, the full variable domain is GAGVSQSPSNKVTEKGKDVELRCDPISGHTALYWYRQSLGQGLEFLIYFQGNSAPDKSGLPSDRFSAERTGGSVSTLTIQRTQQEDSAVYLCASSSVYGSNEKLFFGSGTQLSVL.

The chain has TRBV5-1 and TRBJ1-4; D not certain. The germline V and J ends were trimmed by 0 bases and 5 bases, with 5 bases remaining between them. The CDR3 has 13 residues. Germline V gene lookup returns CDR1 SGHRS and CDR2 YFSETQ. The CDR3 nucleotides are TGCGCCAGCAGCTTGGGGCCCAATGAAAAACTGTTTTTT. It translates to CASSLGPNEKLFF.

This chain links TRBV18 with TRBJ1-2; 9 bases line up with TRBD1. Germline V lookup: CDR1 KGHSH, CDR2 LQKENI. V shed 5 bases and J 0 bases; nucleotides not matched to a gene: 10. The CDR3 covers 17 residues. This chain's CDR3 is CASSSSSGTGTNYGYTF. CDR3 nucleotide sequence: TGTGCCAGCTCATCTAGTTCCGGGACAGGGACTAACTATGGCTACACCTTC.

V gene TRBV6-2 or TRBV6-3 combines with J gene TRBJ2-7; D remains unclear. The CDR3 runs to 14 residues. Germline V gene lookup returns CDR1 MNHEY and CDR2 SVGEGT. V lost 0 bases and J 0 bases, leaving 6 bases between the germline ends. In DNA form, the CDR3 reads TGTGCCAGCAGTTACTCGGTCGGCTCCTACGAGCAGTACTTC. Protein: CASSYSVGSYEQYF.

This clone was seen more than once but under ten times. V gene TRBV6-5 combines with J gene TRBJ2-5; D is ambiguous. CDR1 and CDR2 (germline): MNHEY, SVGAGI. V was cut by 7 bases and J by 5 bases, with 5 bases left in between. The CDR3 has 10 amino acids. The CDR3, as DNA: TGTGCCAGCAACTGGGAGACCCAGTACTTC. Its protein is CASNWETQYF.

This rearrangement joins TRBV7-9 to TRBJ1-2, with 9 bases aligning to TRBD1. Germline lookup yields CDR1 SEHNR and CDR2 FQNEAQ (reference sequence). The CDR3 has 14 amino acids. The V and J ends lost 1 base and 6 bases, in that order; junction bases with no gene match: 3. CDR3 DNA: TGTGCCAGCAGCTTAGGGGACAGGGCTGATGGCTACACCTTC. Translated: CASSLGDRADGYTF.

V gene TRBV11-3 combines with J gene TRBJ2-1, with D unclear. Germline V gives CDR1 SGHNT, CDR2 YENEEA. Trimming shortened V by 4 bases and J by 9 bases, and 10 bases separated the two germline ends. This CDR3 is built from 12 residues. The CDR3 region has the DNA TGTGCCAGCAGCTCCCCGGTCGGTGAGCAGTTCTTC. This gives the protein CASSSPVGEQFF.

The DNA of the CDR3 is TGTGCCAGCAGCCCAGGACAGGGCGGCTACAATGAGCAGTTCTTC. It translates to CASSPGQGGYNEQFF. V gene TRBV7-2 combines with J gene TRBJ2-1, with 8 bases fitting TRBD1. Germline values: CDR1 SGHTA, CDR2 FQGNSA. J gave up 3 bases and V 5 bases, and 6 bases lay outside the gene matches. This CDR3 contains 15 residues. The entire variable domain, with the rest obtained from reference TRBV7-2 and TRBJ2-1, is as follows: GAGVSQSPSNKVTEKGKDVELRCDPISGHTALYWYRQSLGQGLEFLIYFQGNSAPDKSGLPSDRFSAERTGGSVSTLTIQRTQQEDSAVYLCASSPGQGGYNEQFFGPGTRLTVL.

This chain connects TRBV5-8 to TRBJ1-5, with D perhaps TRBD1 (6 bases). The germline V and J ends were trimmed by 7 bases and 7 bases, with 18 bases remaining between them. CDR1 is SGHTS and CDR2 is YDEGEE in the germline V gene. The length of the CDR3 is 14 residues. Here the CDR3 reads CASGGGRGGQPQHF. DNA of the CDR3: TGTGCCAGCGGGGGGGGCAGGGGAGGCCAGCCCCAGCATTTT.

This clone was found a few times. The gene calls are TRBV6-5 and TRBJ2-7, with TRBD2 matching over 13 bases. Trimming at V came to 6 bases and at J to 3 bases, leaving 5 bases not matched to a gene. The CDR3 runs to 15 residues. In germline, CDR1 is MNHEY, CDR2 SVGAGI. Here the CDR3 DNA reads TGTGCCAGCAGGCAACTAGCGGGGGGGATCTACGAGCAGTACGTC. The encoded protein is CASRQLAGGIYEQYV.

The chain joins TRBV6-5 to TRBJ2-2; weak D call: TRBD2 (5 bases). Germline V lookup: CDR1 MNHEY, CDR2 SVGAGI. CDR3 size: 14 residues. The V and J ends lost 8 bases and 0 bases respectively, with 10 bases between them. The CDR3 DNA is TGTGCCAGCGGAGGAGGTACGAACACCGGGGAGCTGTTTTTT. Protein: CASGGGTNTGELFF.